The following is a TCR beta chain sequence with its context. These data belong to a study of blood T cells in healthy people across ages. The CDR3 length is 17 residues. Looked up from germline, CDR1 is LGHNA and CDR2 is YNFKEQ. V shed 1 base and J 4 bases; nucleotides not matched to a gene: 10. A sample-barcoded 5' primer and a J-beta primer mix were used in a second PCR of roughly 6 to 11 cycles. Each CDR3 protein gets one entry after TCRdb re-called the 5' RACE reads with MiXCR. The repertoire holds some 1,500,000 distinct CDR3 sequences, with 42% as singletons. Sequencing was done on a sample of blood. The source is a woman aged 18-30 years in good health. The chain links TRBV4-2 to TRBJ2-3, with 8 bases matching TRBD2. The CDR3 is CASSQGEWAGGPDTQYF. The CDR3 bases are TGTGCCAGCAGCCAAGGCGAATGGGCGGGGGGTCCAGATACGCAGTATTTT.